This T cell receptor beta chain was sequenced during a study of blood T cell repertoires in COVID-19. For the study at large: The United States, Italy and Spain were the sources of the acute and convalescent COVID-19 samples. T cells, B-cell-depleted T cells, or PBMCs supplied cDNA or gDNA.

The ends were cut back, 1 base at V and 4 bases at J, with 7 bases in the middle. The CDR3 has 13 residues. Germline V gene lookup returns CDR1 LGHDT and CDR2 YNNKEL (reference sequence). For this clone: The same CDR3 is also encoded by other DNA sequences in this sample.

Participants, about 18 to 95 years old, spanned 25 or so US areas. Original data processing: Counts of nucleated cells, estimated from reference gene primer amplification, were obtained. Method: immunoSEQ multiplex PCR; TCRdb's copy keeps in-frame clones and lacks some. D and trimming were read from the DNA, whereas the V and J calls and clone size are those reported in that table. The sample gives a few hundred thousand clones, about 91% of which show up once; 0.95% to 1.5% is in the top ten. The chain is built from TRBV3-1 (or the pseudogene TRBV3-2) and TRBJ2-5; a weak D match, TRBD1 (5 bases). The sample was PBMCs or T cells enriched from blood (not recorded which). This TCR derives from a human donor in a cohort exposed to, infected with or recovered from COVID-19 (not recorded which). The donor label of this sample is uncertain. CDR3 region: CASSQVTGETQYF. The CDR3 DNA is TGTGCCAGCAGCCAAGTAACAGGAGAGACCCAGTACTTC.